This TCR beta chain was recorded in a study of T cell clonotyping in hematopoietic cell transplantation. This clone was seen once. Assay used: immunoSEQ multiplex PCR; TCRdb lists only in-frame clones, some missing. This sample yields thousands of clones, of which over 75% are seen a single time; about 32% belongs to the top ten. CDR3 size: 15 residues. Trimming removed 0 bases from V and 0 bases from J, with 9 bases in between. Germline V gene lookup returns CDR1 LGHNA and CDR2 YNFKEQ. Sequenced material: peripheral blood mononuclear cells, taken 100 days after allogeneic stem cell transplant. The clonotype comes from a male patient between 45 and 59 years old who had an allogeneic stem cell transplant from an unrelated donor, so the T cells may come from the graft donor. Some clones in this sample may be carry-over from other donors' samples. The V gene is TRBV4-2, the J gene TRBJ2-7; D is possibly TRBD1 (6 bases). CDR3 sequence (DNA): TGTGCCAGCAGCCAAGAAGAGGACAGCTCCTACGAGCAGTACTTC. It encodes CASSQEEDSSYEQYF.